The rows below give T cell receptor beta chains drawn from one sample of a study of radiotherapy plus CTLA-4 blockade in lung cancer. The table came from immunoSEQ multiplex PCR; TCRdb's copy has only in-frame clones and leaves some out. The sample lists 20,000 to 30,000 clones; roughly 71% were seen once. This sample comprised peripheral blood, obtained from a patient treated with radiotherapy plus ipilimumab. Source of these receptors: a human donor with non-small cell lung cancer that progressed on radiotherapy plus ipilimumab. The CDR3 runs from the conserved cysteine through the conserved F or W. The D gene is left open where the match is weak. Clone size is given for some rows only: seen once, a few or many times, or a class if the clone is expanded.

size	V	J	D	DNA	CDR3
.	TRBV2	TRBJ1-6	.	TGTGCCAGCAGTGAAGGCCCCTTTAATTCACCCCTCCACTTT	CASSEGPFNSPLHF
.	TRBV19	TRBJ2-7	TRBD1	TGTGCCAGTAGTACACAGGGGACCGAGCAGTACTTC	CASSTQGTEQYF
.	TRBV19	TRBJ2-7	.	TGTGCCAGTAGTATTAGCTCAGGGGACGAGCAGTACTTC	CASSISSGDEQYF
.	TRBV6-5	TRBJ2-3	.	TGTGCCAGCAGTTACGTGAGCACAGATACGCAGTATTTT	CASSYVSTDTQYF
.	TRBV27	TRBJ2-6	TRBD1	TGTGCCAGCAGTCTCCACCGGGACAGGGGTTCCAACGTCCTGACTTTC	CASSLHRDRGSNVLTF
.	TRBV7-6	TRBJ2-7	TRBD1	TGTGCCAGCAGCCTTAGAGACAGGGACAGGGACAACGAGCAGTACTTC	CASSLRDRDRDNEQYF
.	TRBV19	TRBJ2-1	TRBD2	TGTGCCAGTTTTAGCGGGAGGACCTCATCGGAGCAGTTCTTC	CASFSGRTSSEQFF
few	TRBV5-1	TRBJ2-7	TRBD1	TGCGCCAGCAGCTTCCGGGACAGGGCCAACGAGCAGTACTTC	CASSFRDRANEQYF
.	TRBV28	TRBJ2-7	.	TGTGCCAGCAGTTTAGGCGGAAGGGACGCCTACGAGCAGTACTTC	CASSLGGRDAYEQYF
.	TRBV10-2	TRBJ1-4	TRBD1	TGCGCCAGCTCGGACAGGCCCCCCGTAGGACTGTTTTTT	CASSDRPPVGLFF
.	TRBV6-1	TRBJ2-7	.	TGTGCCACCAGGACAGTTTACGAGCAGTACTTC	CATRTVYEQYF
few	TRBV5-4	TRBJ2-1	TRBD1	TGTGCCAGCAGCCAGACAGGGTATCCCTACAATGAGCAGTTCTTC	CASSQTGYPYNEQFF
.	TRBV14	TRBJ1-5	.	TGTGCCAGCAGCCAAGGGGCTGGGCAGCCCCAGCATTTT	CASSQGAGQPQHF
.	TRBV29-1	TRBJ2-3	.	TGCAGCGTTGAAGGAGGGGGTACAGATACGCAGTATTTT	CSVEGGGTDTQYF
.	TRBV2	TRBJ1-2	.	TGTGCCAGCGGGTCTCTGAACGTGCGTGGCTACACCTTC	CASGSLNVRGYTF
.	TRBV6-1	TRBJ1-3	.	TGTGCCAGCAGTGACTGGGCCCGCTCTGGAAACACCATATATTTT	CASSDWARSGNTIYF
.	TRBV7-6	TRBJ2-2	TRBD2	TGTGCCAGCAGCAATCTAGCGGGAGTAGGGGCCGGGGAGCTGTTTTTT	CASSNLAGVGAGELFF
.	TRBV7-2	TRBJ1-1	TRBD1	TGTGCCAGCAGCTTAGAAGGGACAGGCCTCGAAGCTTTCTTT	CASSLEGTGLEAFF
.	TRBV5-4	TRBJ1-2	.	TGTGCCAGCAGCTTGGAGAATCCTAACTATGGCTACACCTTC	CASSLENPNYGYTF
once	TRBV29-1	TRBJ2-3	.	TGCAGCGTTACATCAGATACGCAGTATTTT	CSVTSDTQYF
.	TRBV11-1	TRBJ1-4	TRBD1	TGTGCCAGCAGCATCCGCAGGGGGTCCAATGAAAAACTGTTTTTT	CASSIRRGSNEKLFF
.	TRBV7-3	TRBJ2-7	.	TGTGCCAGCAGCCGAGACAGCTCCTACGAGCAGTACTTC	CASSRDSSYEQYF
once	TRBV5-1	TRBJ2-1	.	TGCGCCAGCAAAGGGGGTGACGGGGCTCCCTACAATGAGCAGTTCTTC	CASKGGDGAPYNEQFF
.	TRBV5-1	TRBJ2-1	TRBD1	TGCGCCAGCAGCTTCCGGGACAGGGGCTACAATGAGCAGTTCTTC	CASSFRDRGYNEQFF
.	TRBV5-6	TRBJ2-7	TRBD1	TGTGCCAGCAGCCAGGACAGGGGTGCTTACGAGCAGTACTTC	CASSQDRGAYEQYF
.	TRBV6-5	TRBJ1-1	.	TGTGCCAGCAGCCCCAACCGACCCATGAACACTGAAGCTTTCTTT	CASSPNRPMNTEAFF
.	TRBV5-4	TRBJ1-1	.	TGTGCCAGCAGCTTGGCCCTCGGCAGGGGGAACACTGAAGCTTTCTTT	CASSLALGRGNTEAFF
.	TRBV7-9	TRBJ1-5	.	TGTGCCAGCAGCTTGCCGGGCCAGCCCCAGCATTTT	CASSLPGQPQHF
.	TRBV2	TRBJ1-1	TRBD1	TGTGCCAGCAGTTATGACAGGGTGGTGGCTGAAGCTTTCTTT	CASSYDRVVAEAFF
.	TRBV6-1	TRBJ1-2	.	TGTGCCAGCATCTTAACGAAGACATCCCCTGGCTACACCTTC	CASILTKTSPGYTF
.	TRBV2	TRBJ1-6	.	TGTGCCAGCAGTGAAGGGCCTAGGGGAAATTCACCCCTCCACTTT	CASSEGPRGNSPLHF